This T cell receptor (beta chain) was identified during a study of T cell repertoires in cytomegalovirus infection. Looking at the study overall: Well-studied HLA-B-restricted CMV epitopes were used in the study alongside recently identified HLA-C-restricted ones. It was the public TCR beta signatures that indicated both CMV infection and matching HLA type. Notes on the study in general: Public TCR beta family frequency separated CMV-and-HLA carriers, including in an independent cohort. The ex vivo response was dominated by HLA-C-restricted CMV-specific TCR beta clonotypes.

This clonotype was picked up a small number of times. Its cognate antigen is unknown. V lost 5 bases and J 5 bases, leaving 15 bases between the germline ends. CDR1 is MNHNS and CDR2 is SASEGT in the germline V gene. This CDR3 contains 15 residues. Each CDR3 protein is one row after TCRdb ran MiXCR on the reads. The repertoire holds fewer than 1,000,000 distinct CDR3 sequences, with less than 40% as singletons. V and J are TRBV6-1 and TRBJ1-4; TRBD1 is a possible D gene (5 bases). This sequence was found in a human donor in good health (CMV status not recorded). Some clones in this sample may be carry-over from other donors' samples. Sequences were derived from cultured CD8+ T cells from PBMCs, sampled from culture after CMV antigen stimulation. This chain's CDR3 is CASSYVGHGNEKLFF. The CDR3 DNA reads as TGTGCCAGCAGTTACGTCGGACACGGGAATGAAAAACTGTTTTTT.